These 12 T cell receptor beta chains share one sample of origin, sequenced in a study of T cell changes during pregnancy in multiple sclerosis. The table came from immunoSEQ multiplex PCR; TCRdb's copy has only in-frame clones and leaves some out. Among about 44,000 clones listed, 85% to 95% were seen once. The specimen sequenced was peripheral blood. The receptors originated from a female donor with multiple sclerosis, enrolled in a pregnancy study.

The gene calls are TRBV7-2 and TRBJ1-5; the D gene is possibly TRBD1 (5 bases). Trimming shortened V by 2 bases and J by 4 bases, and 9 bases separated the two germline ends. CDR1 is SGHTA and CDR2 is FQGNSA in the germline V gene. CDR3 length equals 14 residues. In DNA form, the CDR3 reads TGTGCCAGCAGCTTATCTCAGGGAAATCAGCCCCAGCATTTT. Translation: CASSLSQGNQPQHF.

The chain couples TRBV6-4 to TRBJ2-1; D may correspond to TRBD1 or TRBD2 (5 bases each). This CDR3 is built from 13 residues. Germline CDR1 reads MRHNA; CDR2 reads SNTAGT. V lost 5 bases, J lost 7 bases, and 12 bases lay in between. In DNA form, the CDR3 reads TGTGCCAGCAGTTGGGACGCTGGGAATGAGCAGTTCTTC. Translated: CASSWDAGNEQFF.

The chain employs TRBV19 and TRBJ1-2; TRBD1 is a possible D gene (5 bases). The V end lost 2 bases, the J end lost 6 bases, and 16 bases lay between the germline ends. CDR3 size: 15 residues. Per germline, CDR1 LNHDA and CDR2 SQIVND (reference sequence). The CDR3 sequence: CASSIKSGRANGYTF. CDR3 bases: TGTGCCAGTAGTATAAAAAGCGGCAGGGCAAATGGCTACACCTTC.

This clone has a single count. V is TRBV5-1 and J is TRBJ1-3, with D perhaps TRBD1 (5 bases). The CDR3 is made up of 15 amino acids. From germline, CDR1 is SGHRS and CDR2 YFSETQ. The V and J ends lost 6 bases and 0 bases respectively, with 13 bases between them. The CDR3 reads CASMSEGLSGNTIYF. The CDR3 bases are TGCGCCAGCATGTCAGAGGGGCTCTCTGGAAACACCATATATTTT.

V gene TRBV9 combines with J gene TRBJ1-1; D unresolved. The CDR3 contains 15 residues. The germline V gene has CDR1 SGDLS and CDR2 YYNGEE. The germline V and J ends were trimmed by 3 bases and 6 bases, with 18 bases remaining between them. The CDR3 nucleotides are TGTGCCAGCAGCGCAGTGGGAGTTAGCGGCGCTGAAGCTTTCTTT. This codes for CASSAVGVSGAEAFF.

This clone was seen only a few times. The chain has TRBV28 and TRBJ2-1; 10 positions agree with TRBD2. The CDR3 covers 15 residues. Germline V gene data show CDR1 as MDHEN and CDR2 as SYDVKM. Losses at the gene ends were 3 bases for V and 5 bases for J; bases not matched to a gene: 4. CDR3 loop: CASSFPSGRDNEQFF. CDR3 nucleotides: TGTGCCAGCAGTTTTCCCAGCGGGAGGGACAATGAGCAGTTCTTC.

The rearrangement joins TRBV11-2 to TRBJ1-2; the match to TRBD1 covers 7 bases. V lost 5 bases and J lost 5; bases outside the gene matches: 5. Germline assignment: CDR1 SGHAT and CDR2 FQNNGV. The CDR3 runs to 13 residues. This chain's CDR3 is CASSTVQGYGYTF. CDR3 sequence (DNA): TGTGCCAGCAGCACCGTACAGGGGTATGGCTACACCTTC.

J is TRBJ2-1 and V is TRBV19; perhaps D is TRBD1 or TRBD2 (6 bases each). CDR3 length: 15 residues. Germline loops: CDR1 LNHDA, CDR2 SQIVND (reference sequence). The V gene lost 6 bases and the J gene lost 7 bases, with 19 bases spanning the gap. The CDR3 reads CASRVGGIFNNEQFF. The CDR3 region has the DNA TGTGCCAGTAGAGTAGGGGGGATATTTAATAATGAGCAGTTCTTC.

The chain employs TRBV29-1 and TRBJ1-3; D gene unclear. The germline CDR1 and CDR2 sequences are SQVTM and ANQGSEA. The CDR3 totals 16 residues. The ends were cut back, 5 bases at V and 3 bases at J, with 20 bases in the middle. The CDR3, as DNA: TGCAGCGTTTTTGGGCTACGTGGGGAGGATGGAAACACCATATATTTT. This sequence encodes CSVFGLRGEDGNTIYF.

The rearrangement links TRBV27 to TRBJ2-7; 9 positions agree with TRBD1. There are 15 residues in the CDR3. CDR1 and CDR2 (germline): MNHEY, SMNVEV (reference sequence). The trim removed 6 bases at V and 2 bases at J, leaving 8 bases unmatched. Written as DNA, the CDR3 is TGTGCCAGCAGGGTGGGACAGGGTATACCCTACGAGCAGTACTTC. This gives the protein CASRVGQGIPYEQYF.

This clone was seen once. This rearrangement joins TRBV6-5 to TRBJ2-5; maybe TRBD1 (6 bases). CDR1 is MNHEY and CDR2 is SVGAGI in the germline V gene. CDR3 size: 14 residues. V lost 6 bases and J 0 bases, leaving 11 bases between the germline ends. The CDR3 sequence: CASSRGHDQETQYF. The CDR3 DNA reads as TGTGCCAGCAGCCGGGGACACGACCAAGAGACCCAGTACTTC.

The chain couples TRBV11-3 to TRBJ2-1; D might be TRBD1 or TRBD2, each matching 5 bases. Trimming stripped 5 bases from V and 7 bases from J, with 18 bases between. The CDR3 length is 15 residues. Germline values: CDR1 SGHNT, CDR2 YENEEA. The CDR3 nucleotides read TGTGCCAGCAGCGGTGGGACCGGGCATGGGAATGAGCAGTTCTTC. This sequence encodes CASSGGTGHGNEQFF.